This T cell receptor beta chain derives from a study of T cell changes during pregnancy in multiple sclerosis. Germline-derived CDR1 and CDR2 are SGHTA and FQGNSA. The CDR3 totals 15 residues. The V and J ends lost 8 bases and 7 bases respectively, with 20 bases between them. Libraries were prepared by immunoSEQ multiplex PCR; TCRdb keeps only in-frame clonotypes and omits some of them. The sample carries more than 65,000 clones, 91% recorded once. This rearrangement joins TRBV7-2 to TRBJ2-2; TRBD1 is a possible D gene (6 bases). This clonotype originated in a female donor with multiple sclerosis, enrolled in a pregnancy study. Sequences were derived from peripheral blood, sampled in the first trimester of pregnancy. The CDR3 is CASDRGLGAYGELFF. In DNA form, the CDR3 reads TGTGCCAGCGATCGGGGTTTGGGGGCGTACGGGGAGCTGTTTTTT.